This TCR beta chain was sequenced in a study of T cells in Graves' hyperthyroidism and ophthalmopathy. There were TCR beta CDR3 regions amplified from RNA transcripts. The study used the HTBI primer set for a first-round RT-PCR of the TCR CDR3. TCRdb independently ran MiXCR on the multiplex PCR reads; one entry per CDR3 protein. Of around 99,000 distinct CDR3 sequences detected, approximately 16% appear once; the ten largest clones hold 35% to 45%. This clonotype showed up many times. V was clipped by 5 bases and J by 6 bases, with 8 bases between them. The CDR3 consists of 12 residues. CDR1 and CDR2 from the germline V gene are SGHTA and FQGNSA.

The chain carries TRBV7-2 and TRBJ2-1, with D unclear. The specimen was blood. The origin of this receptor is a woman aged 50 to 65 with Graves' hyperthyroidism. The CDR3 region is CASSPLLNEQFF. In DNA form, the CDR3 reads TGTGCCAGCAGCCCTCTCCTCAATGAGCAGTTCTTC.